The 7 T cell receptor beta chains given below trace back to one sample, sequenced in a study of OX40 agonist ivuxolimab in advanced cancers. Profiled with immunoSEQ multiplex PCR; TCRdb holds only in-frame clones, not every one. Among 42,000 or so clones listed, around four fifths were seen once. Sample: CD4+ or CD8+ T cells sorted from blood, taken in a trial of the OX40 agonist ivuxolimab. These receptors originate from an adult with an advanced solid tumor such as melanoma, head and neck, liver or kidney cancer.

The J gene is TRBJ2-5, the V gene TRBV27, with D uncertain. V was trimmed by 5 bases and J by 1 base, leaving 8 bases between them. Per the germline V gene, CDR1 is MNHEY and CDR2 is SMNVEV (reference sequence). The CDR3 spans 13 residues. The CDR3: CASSPQFQETQYF. As DNA, the CDR3 is TGTGCCAGCAGTCCCCAGTTCCAAGAGACCCAGTACTTC.

V usage is TRBV4-1 and J usage is TRBJ2-1, with unresolved D. The germline V gene has CDR1 MGHRA and CDR2 YSYEKL. The CDR3 runs to 15 residues. Deletions cut 3 bases from V and 0 bases from J, with 9 bases between. The CDR3 DNA sequence: TGCGCCAGCAGCCAGATAGTGGCCTCCTACAATGAGCAGTTCTTC. Translating gives CASSQIVASYNEQFF.

The chain has TRBV7-9 and TRBJ1-5; D unclear. CDR1 SEHNR and CDR2 FQNEAQ come from the germline V gene (reference sequence). The CDR3 covers 12 residues. Trimming stripped 5 bases from V and 3 bases from J, with 5 bases between. The CDR3 DNA follows: TGTGCCAGCAGCCTACTCAATCAGCCCCAGCATTTT. Encoded protein: CASSLLNQPQHF.

Remarks on this clone: Other DNA variants within this sample encode the same CDR3. The chain uses TRBV11-2 and TRBJ1-1; no clear D gene. CDR1 and CDR2 (germline): SGHAT, FQNNGV. The CDR3 has 15 amino acids. Trimming took 6 bases from V and 2 from J, leaving 16 bases between them. The CDR3 DNA reads TGTGCCAGCAGTCTCGACCCCGGCAGCAACACTGAAGCTTTCTTT. Translation gives CASSLDPGSNTEAFF.

The J gene is TRBJ2-3, the V gene TRBV6-5; TRBD2 matches at 7 bases. CDR1 and CDR2 (germline): MNHEY, SVGAGI. Trimming removed 2 bases from V and 2 bases from J; junction bases left unmatched: 4. The CDR3 is 15 residues long. CDR3 in DNA: TGTGCCAGCAGTTACGAGCGGGATACCACAGATACGCAGTATTTT. Its translation: CASSYERDTTDTQYF.

The chain couples TRBV6-1 to TRBJ2-1; 10 bases are shared with TRBD1. The germline CDR1 and CDR2 sequences are MNHNS and SASEGT. The length of the CDR3 is 12 residues. The ends lost 6 bases at V and 10 bases at J; junction bases unmatched: 3. The CDR3 DNA reads as TGTGCCAGCAGAGGACAGGGGGACGAGCAGTTCTTC. This codes for CASRGQGDEQFF.

The rearrangement uses TRBV28 and TRBJ2-5; 7 bases are a match to TRBD2. Germline trimming cut 9 bases from V and 3 bases from J; bases unmatched to any gene: 7. There are 13 residues in the CDR3. Germline loops: CDR1 MDHEN, CDR2 SYDVKM. For the CDR3, the DNA is TGTGCCAGTACCGTGGGGGGGGAAGAGACCCAGTACTTC. This sequence encodes CASTVGGEETQYF.